The 6 T cell receptor beta chains given below trace back to one sample, sequenced in a study of neoadjuvant nivolumab and ipilimumab in lung cancer. TCRdb's table, derived via immunoSEQ multiplex PCR, lists solely in-frame clones and lacks some. The table shows fewer than 35,000 clones, with 65% to 85% occurring only once. The sample in question was peripheral blood, obtained before neoadjuvant nivolumab, alone or with ipilimumab. These receptors came from an adult with non-small cell lung cancer.

V and J are TRBV7-9 and TRBJ1-4; perhaps TRBD1 as D (5 bases). V lost 2 bases and J lost 7, with 11 bases in between. Germline V gene sequence: CDR1 SEHNR, CDR2 FQNEAQ (reference sequence). The CDR3 spans 14 residues. CDR3 protein: CASSLSAGFEKLFF. CDR3 sequence (DNA): TGTGCCAGCAGCTTAAGCGCAGGGTTTGAAAAACTGTTTTTT.

The chain joins TRBV5-1 to TRBJ1-6; 8 bases are shared with TRBD1. The CDR3 extends over 14 amino acids. Germline-derived CDR1 and CDR2 are SGHRS and YFSETQ. V dropped 6 bases and J dropped 7; count of bases not matched to a gene: 6. For the CDR3, the DNA is TGCGCCAGCATGAGGGGACAGGACAATTCACCCCTCCACTTT. It is translated as CASMRGQDNSPLHF.

The chain joins TRBV15 to TRBJ2-1; 7 nucleotides match TRBD2. CDR1 is LNHNV and CDR2 is YYDKDF in the germline V gene (reference sequence). J gave up 8 bases and V 8 bases, and 9 bases lay outside the gene matches. The CDR3 totals 13 residues. CDR3 amino acids: CATWAAGRDEQFF. The DNA for the CDR3 is TGTGCCACCTGGGCAGCGGGGCGAGATGAGCAGTTCTTC. Looking up the rest from reference TRBV15 and TRBJ2-1 gives the full variable domain: DAMVIQNPRYQVTQFGKPVTLSCSQTLNHNVMYWYQQKSSQAPKLLFHYYDKDFNNEADTPDNFQSRRPNTSFCFLDIRSPGLGDTAMYLCATWAAGRDEQFFGPGTRLTVL.

The V gene is TRBV2, the J gene TRBJ2-7; D ambiguous. V was clipped by 6 bases and J by 3 bases, with 6 bases between them. The length of the CDR3 is 11 residues. Germline CDR1 reads SNHLY; CDR2 reads FYNNEI. The CDR3 region has the DNA TGTGCCAGCAGACAGAGCTACGAGCAGTACTTC. Translated: CASRQSYEQYF.

J is TRBJ2-1 and V is TRBV28; maybe TRBD2 (6 bases). The V gene lost 5 bases and the J gene lost 6 bases, with 17 bases spanning the gap. Germline V CDR1 and CDR2: MDHEN, SYDVKM. The CDR3 runs to 15 residues. CDR3 sequence (DNA): TGTGCCAGCAGTACGGGACTCAAGAGGGGCAATGAGCAGTTCTTC. Translating it yields CASSTGLKRGNEQFF.

V and J are TRBV29-1 and TRBJ1-1; D is ambiguous. The CDR3 contains 14 residues. Trimming took 0 bases from V and 5 from J, leaving 13 bases between them. Germline V gene sequence: CDR1 SQVTM, CDR2 ANQGSEA. The CDR3 sequence is CSVEEVVRRTEAFF. The CDR3 nucleotides are TGCAGCGTTGAAGAGGTCGTACGTCGGACTGAAGCTTTCTTT.